The rows below give T cell receptor beta chains drawn from one sample of a study of monozygotic twins with cystic fibrosis. Profiling relied on immunoSEQ multiplex PCR, and the TCRdb table lists in-frame clones only, not all of them. This sample carries tens of thousands of clones, 90% of them seen once, and the ten largest clones take around 0.56%. The sample consisted of blood. Source of these receptors: a girl aged 2 to 9 with cystic fibrosis. Both conserved end residues are part of each CDR3. A D gene is named only where the DNA matches it firmly. Only part of the rows carry a size: once, few, many, or a class if the clone is expanded.

>TRBV7-9|TRBJ2-7|NA|NA
CASSSTNF
TGTGCCAGCAGTTCTACTAATTTC
>TRBV19|TRBJ2-3|NA|TRBD2
CASSTSSSGGLHMGQYF
TGTGCCAGTAGTACCTCCTCTAGCGGGGGCCTCCATATGGGGCAGTATTTT
>TRBV7-2|TRBJ1-2|NA|NA
CASSQDSQGGRYGYTF
TGTGCCAGCAGCCAGGACAGCCAAGGGGGGAGGTATGGCTACACCTTC
>TRBV5-4|TRBJ2-3|NA|NA
CASSLAGTDTQYF
TGTGCCAGCAGCTTGGCCGGCACAGATACGCAGTATTTT
>TRBV4-1|TRBJ1-1|NA|TRBD1
CASSHTGQAAFF
TGCGCCAGCAGCCATACAGGACAGGCAGCTTTCTTT
>TRBV7-2|TRBJ1-3|NA|NA
CASSQPGNTIYF
TGTGCCAGCAGCCAACCAGGAAACACCATATATTTT
>TRBV4-2|TRBJ2-3|NA|NA
CASSPGVAGGLSTDTQYF
TGTGCCAGCAGCCCGGGGGTAGCAGGGGGTCTTAGCACAGATACGCAGTATTTT
>TRBV9|TRBJ2-7|NA|NA
CASSDHLEALYEQYF
TGTGCCAGCAGCGACCACCTGGAGGCTTTATACGAGCAGTACTTC
>TRBV19|TRBJ2-7|NA|TRBD1
CASSISDRGANEQYF
TGTGCCAGTAGTATCTCGGACAGGGGAGCCAACGAGCAGTACTTC
>TRBV5-6|TRBJ1-1|few|NA
CASSWRDTEAFF
TGTGCCAGCAGCTGGAGGGACACTGAAGCTTTCTTT
>TRBV5-1|TRBJ2-7|NA|NA
CASSLVGSGSYEQYF
TGCGCCAGCAGCTTGGTAGGGTCTGGTAGCTACGAGCAGTACTTC
>TRBV5-5|TRBJ1-1|NA|NA
CASSDNGGRITEAFF
TGTGCCAGCAGCGACAACGGGGGGAGAATCACTGAAGCTTTCTTT
>TRBV7-2|TRBJ2-7|NA|TRBD2
CASSSLAAISYEQYF
TGTGCCAGCAGCTCACTAGCGGCGATCTCCTACGAGCAGTACTTC
>TRBV19|TRBJ2-7|NA|NA
CASSPLRGLNLYEQYF
TGTGCCAGTAGTCCTTTACGGGGACTGAACCTCTACGAGCAGTACTTC
>TRBV18|TRBJ1-1|NA|NA
CASSPATEAFF
TGTGCCAGCTCACCAGCCACTGAAGCTTTCTTT
>TRBV30|TRBJ1-2|NA|NA
CAGAFRGFNYGYTF
TGTGCCGGGGCTTTCCGGGGGTTTAACTATGGCTACACCTTC
>TRBV29-1|TRBJ2-5|NA|NA
CSVEDGLRTETQYF
TGCAGCGTTGAAGATGGACTGCGAACGGAGACCCAGTACTTC
>TRBV10-1|TRBJ2-1|medium-sized|TRBD2
CASTGGLGVYNEQFF
TGCGCCAGCACTGGCGGACTAGGGGTTTACAATGAGCAGTTCTTC
>TRBV10-1|TRBJ1-6|NA|NA
CASSESKPVEGGPGYNSPLHF
TGCGCCAGCAGTGAGTCGAAACCCGTGGAGGGAGGGCCCGGCTATAATTCACCCCTCCACTTT
>TRBV4-1|TRBJ1-1|NA|TRBD1
CASSHRGGTGTEAFF
TGCGCCAGCAGCCACAGGGGGGGAACGGGAACTGAAGCTTTCTTT
>TRBV5-1|TRBJ2-5|NA|TRBD2
CASSLGPSGQETQYF
TGCGCCAGCAGCTTGGGGCCTAGCGGACAAGAGACCCAGTACTTC
>TRBV6-5|TRBJ2-5|NA|TRBD2
CASTQTSGWGETQYF
TGTGCCAGCACCCAGACTAGCGGCTGGGGAGAGACCCAGTACTTC
>TRBV27|TRBJ2-7|NA|NA
CASSYKVPYEQYF
TGTGCCAGCAGTTACAAGGTTCCCTACGAGCAGTACTTC
>TRBV7-2|TRBJ2-7|NA|NA
CASSIQGGPVYEQYF
TGTGCCAGCAGTATTCAGGGGGGGCCGGTGTACGAGCAGTACTTC
>TRBV18|TRBJ1-2|NA|NA
CASSPRTEPNYGYTF
TGTGCCAGCTCACCGAGGACAGAACCTAACTATGGCTACACCTTC
>TRBV27|TRBJ2-3|few|TRBD2
CASSLYGGSDTQYF
TGTGCCAGCAGTTTATACGGGGGGTCAGATACGCAGTATTTT
>TRBV29-1|TRBJ1-2|NA|NA
CSVAPRGTAYTF
TGCAGCGTTGCCCCAAGAGGAACTGCCTACACCTTC
>TRBV6-5|TRBJ2-1|NA|NA
CASRQGTTFYNEQFF
TGTGCCAGCAGGCAGGGGACCACCTTCTACAATGAGCAGTTCTTC
>TRBV29-1|TRBJ1-2|few|NA
CSVSDSGHGYTF
TGCAGCGTCTCCGACAGTGGGCATGGCTACACCTTC
>TRBV7-9|TRBJ1-2|once|NA
CASSLRGEVNYGYTF
TGTGCCAGCAGCTTAAGAGGGGAGGTTAACTATGGCTACACCTTC
>TRBV5-4|TRBJ1-1|NA|NA
CASSLLKNTEAFF
TGTGCCAGCAGCTTGTTGAAGAACACTGAAGCTTTCTTT
>TRBV12-5|TRBJ1-1|NA|NA
CASGLTPTGNTEAFF
TGTGCTAGTGGTTTGACCCCGACAGGGAACACTGAAGCTTTCTTT
>TRBV29-1|TRBJ2-3|NA|NA
CSVVRSDNEQGWFLKIAQYF
TGCAGCGTGGTCCGCTCGGATAATGAACAGGGTTGGTTTTTAAAGATAGCGCAGTATTTT
>TRBV6-5|TRBJ1-2|NA|NA
CASIDRPDKLYGYTF
TGTGCCAGCATCGACCGACCCGACAAACTCTATGGCTACACCTTC
>TRBV5-1|TRBJ1-1|NA|NA
CASSLVRGSRNTEAFF
TGCGCCAGCAGCTTGGTTCGGGGCTCGAGGAACACTGAAGCTTTCTTT
>TRBV27|TRBJ2-7|NA|TRBD2
CASSLAGERKQYF
TGTGCCAGCAGTTTAGCGGGGGAACGGAAGCAGTACTTC
>TRBV5-6|TRBJ1-2|NA|NA
CASSHTNNPGYTF
TGTGCCAGCAGCCATACAAATAATCCTGGCTACACCTTC
>TRBV11-2|TRBJ2-2|NA|TRBD1
CASSIGTGVTGELFF
TGTGCCAGCAGCATCGGGACAGGGGTCACCGGGGAGCTGTTTTTT
>TRBV4-2|TRBJ1-2|NA|NA
CASSQDHRQGPGYGYTF
TGTGCCAGCAGCCAAGATCATAGGCAGGGGCCTGGCTATGGCTACACCTTC
>TRBV9|TRBJ2-5|NA|TRBD2
CASSVALGGELLQETQYF
TGTGCCAGCAGCGTCGCCCTTGGGGGGGAACTACTACAAGAGACCCAGTACTTC
>TRBV18|TRBJ1-5|NA|NA
CASSRAGNQPQHF
TGTGCCAGCTCAAGGGCAGGCAATCAGCCCCAGCATTTT
>TRBV13|TRBJ1-3|NA|NA
CASSLVWTEGNTIYF
TGTGCCAGCAGCTTAGTATGGACAGAGGGAAACACCATATATTTT
>TRBV4-1|TRBJ2-3|NA|TRBD1
CASSTTGDGTDTQYF
TGCGCCAGCAGCACCACAGGGGACGGCACAGATACGCAGTATTTT
>TRBV6-1|TRBJ1-6|NA|NA
CASRVGAGSPLHF
TGTGCCAGCAGGGTGGGGGCAGGTTCACCCCTCCACTTT
>TRBV9|TRBJ1-3|once|NA
CASSVGGEVRNTIYF
TGTGCCAGCAGCGTAGGGGGAGAAGTTAGAAACACCATATATTTT
>TRBV5-4|TRBJ1-2|NA|NA
CASSLVGSPNYGYTF
TGTGCCAGCAGCTTGGTAGGAAGCCCCAACTATGGCTACACCTTC
>TRBV12-5|TRBJ2-1|NA|NA
CASGLSGGALEQFF
TGTGCTAGTGGTTTGAGTGGGGGGGCTTTGGAGCAGTTCTTC
>TRBV7-6|TRBJ2-1|NA|NA
CASSLKGTEQFF
TGTGCCAGCAGCTTAAAAGGGACGGAGCAGTTCTTC
>TRBV4-1|TRBJ1-2|NA|TRBD1
CASSQVGQGTYGYTF
TGCGCCAGCAGCCAAGTAGGACAGGGGACCTATGGCTACACCTTC
>TRBV29-1|TRBJ1-1|NA|NA
CSVLQGVEAFF
TGCAGCGTTCTACAGGGTGTTGAAGCTTTCTTT
>TRBV5-6|TRBJ1-1|NA|TRBD1
CASSWGTARLPREAFF
TGTGCCAGCAGCTGGGGGACAGCACGGCTACCAAGAGAAGCTTTCTTT
>TRBV29-1|TRBJ1-1|NA|TRBD1
CSARRGGWTEAFF
TGCAGCGCCCGACGAGGGGGCTGGACTGAAGCTTTCTTT
>TRBV5-1|TRBJ2-3|NA|TRBD2
CASSLEGTSGGILTDTQYF
TGCGCCAGCAGCTTGGAGGGGACTAGCGGGGGAATACTCACAGATACGCAGTATTTT